This T cell receptor beta chain was found in a study of patients and donors after allogeneic stem cell transplantation. Germline CDR1 reads MDHEN; CDR2 reads SYDVKM. V dropped 5 bases and J dropped 5; count of bases not matched to a gene: 11. The CDR3 sequence is 15 residues long. TCRdb reprocessed the RT-PCR reads via MiXCR and lists one record per CDR3 protein. The top ten clones hold around 3% of a sample with under 200,000 distinct CDR3 sequences, 30% of them seen once. The clonotype was recovered from a human donor who was either an allogeneic HSCT recipient or a stem cell or donor lymphocyte infusion donor (not recorded which). It is not recorded whose cells these are; they may come from a transplant donor. V gene TRBV28 combines with J gene TRBJ2-5, with 7 bases lining up with TRBD1. What was sequenced was blood, either unsorted or a sorted T cell fraction (not recorded which). CDR3 DNA sequence: TGTGCCAGCAGTCCCCCACAGGGGATGGGGGAGACCCAGTACTTC. Amino acids: CASSPPQGMGETQYF.